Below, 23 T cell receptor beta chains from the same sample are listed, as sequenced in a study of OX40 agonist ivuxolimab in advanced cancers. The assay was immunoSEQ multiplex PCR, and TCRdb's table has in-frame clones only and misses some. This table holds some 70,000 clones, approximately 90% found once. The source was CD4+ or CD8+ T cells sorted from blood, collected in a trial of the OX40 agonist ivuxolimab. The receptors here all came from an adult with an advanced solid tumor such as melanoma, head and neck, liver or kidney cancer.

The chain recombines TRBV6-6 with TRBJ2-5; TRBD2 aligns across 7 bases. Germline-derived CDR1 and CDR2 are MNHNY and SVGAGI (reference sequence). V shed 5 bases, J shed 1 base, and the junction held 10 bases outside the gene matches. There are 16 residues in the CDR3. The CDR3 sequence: CASSPTRSSGQETQYF. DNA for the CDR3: TGTGCCAGCAGTCCAACTCGTTCTAGCGGCCAAGAGACCCAGTACTTC.

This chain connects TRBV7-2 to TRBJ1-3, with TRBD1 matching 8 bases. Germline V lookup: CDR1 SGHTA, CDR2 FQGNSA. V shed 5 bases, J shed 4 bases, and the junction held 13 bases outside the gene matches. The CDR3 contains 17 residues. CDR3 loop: CASSTSPDRVAGNTIYF. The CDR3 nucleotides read TGTGCCAGCAGCACCTCCCCGGACAGGGTGGCCGGAAACACCATATATTTT.

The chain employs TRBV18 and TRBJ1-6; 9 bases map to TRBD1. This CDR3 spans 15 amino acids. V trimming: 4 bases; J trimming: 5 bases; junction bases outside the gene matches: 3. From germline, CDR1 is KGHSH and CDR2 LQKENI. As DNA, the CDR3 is TGTGCCAGCTCACGGGACAGGGTTAATAATTCACCCCTCCACTTT. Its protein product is CASSRDRVNNSPLHF.

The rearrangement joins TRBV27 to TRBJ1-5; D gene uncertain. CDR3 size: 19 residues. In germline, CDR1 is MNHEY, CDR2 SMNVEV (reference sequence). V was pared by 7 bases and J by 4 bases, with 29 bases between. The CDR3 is CASNFPGSGKNPKNQPQHF. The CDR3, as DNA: TGTGCCAGCAATTTCCCAGGTTCAGGCAAAAATCCGAAAAATCAGCCCCAGCATTTT.

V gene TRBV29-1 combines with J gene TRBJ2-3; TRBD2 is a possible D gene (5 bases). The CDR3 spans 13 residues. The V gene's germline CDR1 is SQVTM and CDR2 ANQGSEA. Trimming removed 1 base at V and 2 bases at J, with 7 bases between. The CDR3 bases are TGCAGCGTTGAAGCGGGATTCACAGATACGCAGTATTTT. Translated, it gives CSVEAGFTDTQYF.

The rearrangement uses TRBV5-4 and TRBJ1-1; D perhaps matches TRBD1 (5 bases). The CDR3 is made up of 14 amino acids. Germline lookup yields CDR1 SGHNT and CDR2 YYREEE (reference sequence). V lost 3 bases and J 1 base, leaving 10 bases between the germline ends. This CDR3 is CASSSAGRNTEAFF. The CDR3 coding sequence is TGTGCCAGCAGCTCGGCAGGGCGGAACACTGAAGCTTTCTTT.

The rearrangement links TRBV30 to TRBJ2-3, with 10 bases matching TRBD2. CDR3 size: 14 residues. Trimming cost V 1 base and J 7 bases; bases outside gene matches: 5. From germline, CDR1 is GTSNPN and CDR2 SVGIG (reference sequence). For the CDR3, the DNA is TGTGCCTGGAGTGGAAGCGGGGGGGCGCATACGCAGTATTTT. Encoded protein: CAWSGSGGAHTQYF.

CDR3 DNA sequence: TGTGCCAGCAGCTCAGGGGGTTTTAATGAAAAACTGTTTTTT. Translation gives CASSSGGFNEKLFF. This sequence joins TRBV5-4 and TRBJ1-4; 7 nucleotides align to TRBD1. Trimming removed 3 bases from V and 4 bases from J; junction bases left unmatched: 3. The CDR3 spans 14 residues. Per the germline V gene, CDR1 is SGHNT and CDR2 is YYREEE (reference sequence). Based on the CDR3 plus reference TRBV5-4 and TRBJ1-4, the full variable domain is ETGVTQSPTHLIKTRGQQVTLRCSSQSGHNTVSWYQQALGQGPQFIFQYYREEENGRGNFPPRFSGLQFPNYSSELNVNALELDDSALYLCASSSGGFNEKLFFGSGTQLSVL.

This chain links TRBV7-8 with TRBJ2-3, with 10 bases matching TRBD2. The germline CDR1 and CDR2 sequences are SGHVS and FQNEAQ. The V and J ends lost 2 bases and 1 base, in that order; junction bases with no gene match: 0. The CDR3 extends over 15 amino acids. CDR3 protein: CASSLLAGGTDTQYF. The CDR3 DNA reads TGTGCCAGCAGCTTACTAGCGGGAGGCACAGATACGCAGTATTTT.

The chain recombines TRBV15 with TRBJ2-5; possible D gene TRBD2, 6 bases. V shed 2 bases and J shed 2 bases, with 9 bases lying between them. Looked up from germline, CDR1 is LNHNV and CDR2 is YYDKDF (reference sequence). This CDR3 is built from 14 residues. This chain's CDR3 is CATSRLGRQETQYF. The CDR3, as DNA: TGTGCCACCAGCAGACTTGGGAGGCAAGAGACCCAGTACTTC.

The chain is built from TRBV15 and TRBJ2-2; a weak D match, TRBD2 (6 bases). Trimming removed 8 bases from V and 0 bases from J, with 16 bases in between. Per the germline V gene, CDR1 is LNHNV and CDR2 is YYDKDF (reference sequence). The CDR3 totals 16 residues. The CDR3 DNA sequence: TGTGCCACCGCCCCTGCATGGGAGGCGAACACCGGGGAGCTGTTTTTT. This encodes CATAPAWEANTGELFF.

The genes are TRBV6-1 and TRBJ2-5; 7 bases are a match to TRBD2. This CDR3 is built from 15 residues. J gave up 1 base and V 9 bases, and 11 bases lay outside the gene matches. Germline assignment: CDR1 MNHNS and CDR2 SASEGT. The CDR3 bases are TGTGCCAGTAACCCACGGGGGGTACCCCAAGAGACCCAGTACTTC. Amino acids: CASNPRGVPQETQYF.

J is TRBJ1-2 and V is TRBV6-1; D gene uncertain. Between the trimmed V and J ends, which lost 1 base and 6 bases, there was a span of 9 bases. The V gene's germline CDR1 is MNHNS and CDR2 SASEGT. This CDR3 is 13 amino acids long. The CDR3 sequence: CASSEVFTDGYTF. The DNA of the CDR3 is TGTGCCAGCAGTGAAGTCTTTACCGATGGCTACACCTTC.

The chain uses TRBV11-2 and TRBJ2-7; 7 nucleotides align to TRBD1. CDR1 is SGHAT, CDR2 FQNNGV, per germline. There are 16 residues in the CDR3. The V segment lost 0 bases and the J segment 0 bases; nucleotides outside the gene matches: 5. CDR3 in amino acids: CASSLEPRGSSYEQYF. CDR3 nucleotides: TGTGCCAGCAGCTTAGAGCCCAGGGGGAGCTCCTACGAGCAGTACTTC.

CDR3 sequence: CAWSVEGGTYEQYF. The CDR3 DNA sequence: TGTGCCTGGAGTGTCGAGGGGGGGACCTACGAGCAGTACTTC. The rearrangement uses TRBV30 and TRBJ2-7; maybe TRBD2 (7 bases). V was clipped by 0 bases and J by 2 bases, with 11 bases between them. Germline V CDR1 and CDR2: GTSNPN, SVGIG (reference sequence). The CDR3 is 14 residues long. The whole variable domain, filled in from reference TRBV30 and TRBJ2-7, reads SQTIHQWPATLVQPVGSPLSLECTVEGTSNPNLYWYRQAAGRGLQLLFYSVGIGQISSEVPQNLSASRPQDRQFILSSKKLLLSDSGFYLCAWSVEGGTYEQYFGPGTRLTVT.

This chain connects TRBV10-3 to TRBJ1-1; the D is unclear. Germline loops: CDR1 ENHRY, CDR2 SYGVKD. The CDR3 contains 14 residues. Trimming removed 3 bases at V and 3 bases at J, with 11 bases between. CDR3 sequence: CAISDLGGDTEAFF. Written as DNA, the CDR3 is TGTGCCATCAGTGACCTCGGTGGGGACACTGAAGCTTTCTTT.

CDR3 bases: TGTGCCAGCAGTCCGCGGACAGTGAACACTGAAGCTTTCTTT. Protein sequence: CASSPRTVNTEAFF. The chain employs TRBV2 and TRBJ1-1; a possible D gene is TRBD1 (6 bases). The CDR3 covers 14 residues. Trimming left V 5 bases short and J 0 bases short, with 10 bases between. CDR1 is SNHLY and CDR2 is FYNNEI in the germline V gene.

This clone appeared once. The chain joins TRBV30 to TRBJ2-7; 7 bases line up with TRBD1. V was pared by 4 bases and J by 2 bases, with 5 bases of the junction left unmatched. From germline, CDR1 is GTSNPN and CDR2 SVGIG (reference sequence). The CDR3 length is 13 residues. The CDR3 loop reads CAWNPGGPYEQYF. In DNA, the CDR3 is TGTGCCTGGAATCCAGGGGGTCCCTACGAGCAGTACTTC. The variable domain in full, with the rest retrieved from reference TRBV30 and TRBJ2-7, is SQTIHQWPATLVQPVGSPLSLECTVEGTSNPNLYWYRQAAGRGLQLLFYSVGIGQISSEVPQNLSASRPQDRQFILSSKKLLLSDSGFYLCAWNPGGPYEQYFGPGTRLTVT.

This CDR3 reads CASGGTEYYEQYF. For the CDR3, the DNA is TGTGCCAGCGGGGGGACGGAGTACTACGAGCAGTACTTC. The V gene is TRBV6-5, the J gene TRBJ2-7, with a weak D call TRBD2 (6 bases). There are 13 residues in the CDR3. Trimming left V 8 bases short and J 3 bases short, with 14 bases between. Germline V gives CDR1 MNHEY, CDR2 SVGAGI.

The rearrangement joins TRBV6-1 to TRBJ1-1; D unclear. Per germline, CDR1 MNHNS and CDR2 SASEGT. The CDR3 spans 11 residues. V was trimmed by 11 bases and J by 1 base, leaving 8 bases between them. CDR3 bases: TGTGCCTCTTCCGGGAACACTGAAGCTTTCTTT. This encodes CASSGNTEAFF.

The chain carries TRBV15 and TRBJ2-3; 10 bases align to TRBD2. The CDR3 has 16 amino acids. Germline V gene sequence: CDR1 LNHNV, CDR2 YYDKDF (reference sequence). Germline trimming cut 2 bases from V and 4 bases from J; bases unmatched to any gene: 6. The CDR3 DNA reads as TGTGCCACCAGCAGAAGAGCGGGAGGGATGTCAGATACGCAGTATTTT. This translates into CATSRRAGGMSDTQYF.

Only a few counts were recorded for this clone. The CDR3 DNA follows: TGTGCCAGCAGCCTCGATTTGTTGGGGACCGGGGAGCTGTTTTTT. Amino acid sequence: CASSLDLLGTGELFF. This sequence joins TRBV14 and TRBJ2-2; D not certain. V lost 4 bases to trimming and J lost 5 bases, with 14 bases between them. Germline V lookup: CDR1 SGHDN, CDR2 FVKESK. CDR3 length: 15 amino acids.

This CDR3 reads CASRDTTDQYYGYTF. The DNA for the CDR3 is TGTGCCAGCAGGGATACGACAGATCAGTACTATGGCTACACCTTC. The rearrangement uses TRBV5-4 and TRBJ1-2; D may be TRBD1 (5 bases). There are 15 residues in the CDR3. The V gene lost 5 bases and the J gene lost 3 bases, with 17 bases spanning the gap. In germline, CDR1 is SGHNT, CDR2 YYREEE (reference sequence).